The rows below give T cell receptor beta chains drawn from one sample of a study of blood T cell repertoires in COVID-19. Libraries were prepared by immunoSEQ multiplex PCR; TCRdb keeps only in-frame clonotypes and omits some of them. The table lists about 35,000 clones, about 90% of them singletons. Sequencing was carried out using peripheral blood. The receptors come from a man aged 80 or over with active COVID-19. CDR3s include the opening cysteine and the closing phenylalanine or tryptophan. Fields, in order: J gene, D gene, CDR3 length, clone size, V gene, CDR3 protein, CDR3 DNA. D genes are given only for firm matches. Some rows mark clone size as missing; the rest say once, few, many or name a class of expanded clone.

J: TRBJ2-7; D: TRBD2; length: 13; size: NA; V: TRBV5-1; CDR3: CASSLSGRGEQYF; DNA: TGCGCCAGCAGCTTATCAGGGAGGGGCGAGCAGTACTTC
J: TRBJ2-2; D: NA; length: 16; size: NA; V: TRBV3-1/TRBV3-2; CDR3: CASSQAGGKNTGELFF; DNA: TGTGCCAGCAGCCAAGCAGGGGGGAAAAACACCGGGGAGCTGTTTTTT
J: TRBJ1-1; D: NA; length: 13; size: NA; V: TRBV9; CDR3: CASSGRGGSEAFF; DNA: TGTGCCAGCAGCGGCCGCGGGGGGAGTGAAGCTTTCTTT
J: TRBJ2-5; D: NA; length: 14; size: NA; V: TRBV5-1; CDR3: CASSPDSAGETQYF; DNA: TGCGCCAGCAGCCCTGACAGCGCAGGCGAGACCCAGTACTTC
J: TRBJ2-3; D: TRBD2; length: 15; size: NA; V: TRBV5-4; CDR3: CASSSTSGSTDTQYF; DNA: TGTGCCAGCAGCTCGACTAGCGGAAGCACAGATACGCAGTATTTT
J: TRBJ2-5; D: TRBD2; length: 15; size: NA; V: TRBV27; CDR3: CASSLEGLAGETQYF; DNA: TGTGCCAGCAGTTTAGAAGGACTAGCGGGAGAGACCCAGTACTTC
J: TRBJ1-5; D: NA; length: 18; size: NA; V: TRBV7-8; CDR3: CASSLQWSGGRSNQPQHF; DNA: TGTGCCAGCAGCTTACAGTGGTCGGGAGGAAGGAGCAATCAGCCCCAGCATTTT
J: TRBJ1-1; D: NA; length: 15; size: NA; V: TRBV19; CDR3: CASTRQDTPNTEAFF; DNA: TGTGCCAGCACAAGACAGGACACTCCGAACACTGAAGCTTTCTTT
J: TRBJ2-3; D: TRBD2; length: 18; size: NA; V: TRBV7-8; CDR3: CASAGSGVRLAGVDTQYF; DNA: TGTGCCAGCGCTGGCAGCGGGGTTAGACTAGCGGGAGTAGATACGCAGTATTTT
J: TRBJ2-7; D: TRBD1; length: 17; size: few; V: TRBV28; CDR3: CASSLVPGTGSSYEQYF; DNA: TGTGCCAGCAGTTTAGTTCCCGGGACAGGGAGCTCCTACGAGCAGTACTTC
J: TRBJ1-3; D: NA; length: 15; size: NA; V: TRBV5-6; CDR3: CASSSKTGSGNTIYF; DNA: TGTGCCAGCAGCTCAAAGACAGGCTCTGGAAACACCATATATTTT
J: TRBJ1-4; D: TRBD1; length: 14; size: NA; V: TRBV27; CDR3: CASSPDRVQEKLFF; DNA: TGTGCCAGCAGCCCCGACAGGGTACAAGAAAAACTGTTTTTT
J: TRBJ2-3; D: TRBD1; length: 15; size: once; V: TRBV30; CDR3: CAWSGQGSRTDTQYF; DNA: TGTGCCTGGAGTGGACAGGGTTCGAGGACAGATACGCAGTATTTT
J: TRBJ2-1; D: TRBD2; length: 17; size: NA; V: TRBV19; CDR3: CASRGLAGGPAYNEQFF; DNA: TGTGCCAGTAGAGGACTAGCGGGAGGGCCTGCATACAATGAGCAGTTCTTC
J: TRBJ1-1; D: NA; length: 11; size: NA; V: TRBV30; CDR3: CAWSVRVEAFF; DNA: TGTGCCTGGAGTGTACGAGTTGAAGCTTTCTTT
J: TRBJ2-7; D: TRBD1; length: 15; size: NA; V: TRBV28; CDR3: CASSEDRGSAYEQYF; DNA: TGTGCCAGCAGTGAGGACAGGGGGTCCGCCTACGAGCAGTACTTC
J: TRBJ2-2; D: NA; length: 16; size: NA; V: TRBV3-1/TRBV3-2; CDR3: CASSQANSGNTGELFF; DNA: TGTGCCAGCAGCCAAGCAAATAGCGGCAACACCGGGGAGCTGTTTTTT
J: TRBJ2-5; D: NA; length: 13; size: few; V: TRBV28; CDR3: CASSLPEGRTQYF; DNA: TGTGCCAGCAGTCTTCCCGAGGGCCGGACCCAGTACTTC
J: TRBJ2-4; D: NA; length: 14; size: NA; V: TRBV3-1/TRBV3-2; CDR3: CASSPTGRKNIQYF; DNA: TGTGCCAGCAGCCCGACAGGAAGGAAAAACATTCAGTACTTC
J: TRBJ1-2; D: NA; length: 12; size: NA; V: TRBV27; CDR3: CASSPPGGGYTF; DNA: TGTGCCAGCAGTCCACCGGGCGGGGGCTACACCTTC
J: TRBJ1-6; D: NA; length: 13; size: NA; V: TRBV3-1/TRBV3-2; CDR3: CASSQGLNSPLHF; DNA: TGTGCCAGCAGCCAAGGACTTAATTCACCCCTCCACTTT
J: TRBJ1-2; D: TRBD1; length: 15; size: NA; V: TRBV9; CDR3: CASSVTGQNSYGYTF; DNA: TGTGCCAGCAGCGTAACGGGACAGAACTCCTATGGCTACACCTTC
J: TRBJ1-1; D: TRBD1; length: 14; size: NA; V: TRBV6-5; CDR3: CASTTYRGNTEAFF; DNA: TGTGCCAGCACCACATACAGGGGCAACACTGAAGCTTTCTTT
J: TRBJ1-5; D: NA; length: 13; size: once; V: TRBV7-2; CDR3: CASSSHRDQPQHF; DNA: TGTGCCAGCAGTTCCCACAGGGATCAGCCCCAGCATTTT
J: TRBJ1-1; D: NA; length: 13; size: NA; V: TRBV14; CDR3: CASSPQMNTEAFF; DNA: TGTGCCAGCAGCCCACAGATGAACACTGAAGCTTTCTTT
J: TRBJ2-5; D: TRBD1; length: 16; size: NA; V: TRBV27; CDR3: CASSSSRDRAQETQYF; DNA: TGTGCCAGCAGTTCCTCCCGGGACAGGGCCCAAGAGACCCAGTACTTC
J: TRBJ2-2; D: NA; length: 12; size: NA; V: TRBV6-4; CDR3: CASSDRTGELFF; DNA: TGTGCCAGCAGTGATCGCACCGGGGAGCTGTTTTTT
J: TRBJ1-3; D: NA; length: 15; size: NA; V: TRBV19; CDR3: CATARTDTLGNTIYF; DNA: TGTGCCACAGCCCGGACTGACACTCTGGGAAACACCATATATTTT
J: TRBJ2-5; D: TRBD2; length: 13; size: NA; V: TRBV11-2; CDR3: CASSYHTSGSSNF; DNA: TGTGCCAGCAGCTATCACACTAGCGGGAGTTCCAACTTC
J: TRBJ2-1; D: NA; length: 14; size: NA; V: TRBV4-3; CDR3: CASSQEYRVNEQFF; DNA: TGCGCCAGCAGCCAAGAGTACCGGGTCAATGAGCAGTTCTTC
J: TRBJ1-5; D: NA; length: 16; size: NA; V: TRBV6-6; CDR3: CASIRSGQVIGQPQHF; DNA: TGTGCCAGCATCAGAAGTGGTCAAGTTATTGGCCAGCCCCAGCATTTT
J: TRBJ2-7; D: TRBD2; length: 15; size: NA; V: TRBV9; CDR3: CASSVDGGRAYEQYF; DNA: TGTGCCAGCAGCGTAGATGGCGGGAGGGCCTACGAGCAGTACTTC
J: TRBJ1-1; D: NA; length: 16; size: NA; V: TRBV5-6; CDR3: CASSIDGHGTLRGAFF; DNA: TGTGCCAGCAGCATCGACGGCCACGGGACATTAAGGGGAGCTTTCTTT
J: TRBJ2-1; D: NA; length: 11; size: NA; V: TRBV23-1; CDR3: CASSPSNEQFF; DNA: TGCGCCAGCAGCCCGAGTAATGAGCAGTTCTTC
J: TRBJ1-5; D: NA; length: 14; size: NA; V: TRBV27; CDR3: CASSFQGGFQPQHF; DNA: TGTGCCAGCAGTTTCCAGGGAGGGTTCCAGCCCCAGCATTTT
J: TRBJ1-2; D: TRBD1; length: 15; size: NA; V: TRBV6-5; CDR3: CASSLRSRGDYGYTF; DNA: TGTGCCAGCAGCCTACGAAGCAGGGGGGACTATGGCTACACCTTC
J: TRBJ2-2; D: TRBD2; length: 14; size: NA; V: TRBV10-2; CDR3: CASQLAGMAGELFF; DNA: TGCGCCAGCCAATTAGCGGGAATGGCCGGGGAGCTGTTTTTT
J: TRBJ2-1; D: TRBD2; length: 15; size: NA; V: TRBV10-3; CDR3: CAIRGSGSSYNEQFF; DNA: TGTGCCATCAGGGGAAGCGGGAGCTCCTACAATGAGCAGTTCTTC
J: TRBJ2-3; D: NA; length: 13; size: NA; V: TRBV19; CDR3: CASQLRGTDTQYF; DNA: TGTGCCAGCCAACTCCGAGGGACAGATACGCAGTATTTT
J: TRBJ2-1; D: TRBD2; length: 14; size: NA; V: TRBV7-9; CDR3: CASRGLAGESEQFF; DNA: TGTGCCAGCAGGGGACTAGCGGGAGAAAGTGAGCAGTTCTTC
J: TRBJ2-1; D: TRBD1; length: 18; size: NA; V: TRBV7-9; CDR3: CASSLAGGTGESYNEQFF; DNA: TGTGCCAGCAGCTTAGCGGGGGGGACAGGGGAATCATACAATGAGCAGTTCTTC
J: TRBJ2-2; D: NA; length: 14; size: few; V: TRBV2; CDR3: CASATASYTGELFF; DNA: TGTGCCAGCGCGACAGCATCGTACACCGGGGAGCTGTTTTTT
J: TRBJ2-1; D: NA; length: 14; size: NA; V: TRBV7-8; CDR3: CASSLRDNNNEQFF; DNA: TGTGCCAGCAGCTTAAGGGACAATAACAATGAGCAGTTCTTC
J: TRBJ2-2; D: TRBD2; length: 16; size: once; V: TRBV9; CDR3: CASSVLTSGSTGELFF; DNA: TGTGCCAGCAGCGTCCTGACTAGCGGGAGTACCGGGGAGCTGTTTTTT
J: TRBJ2-7; D: NA; length: 12; size: NA; V: TRBV7-2; CDR3: CASSLRTNEQYF; DNA: TGTGCCAGCAGCTTACGAACTAACGAGCAGTACTTC
J: TRBJ2-2; D: TRBD1; length: 14; size: NA; V: TRBV7-9; CDR3: CASSPGQGVRELFF; DNA: TGTGCCAGCAGCCCCGGACAGGGGGTCCGGGAGCTGTTTTTT
J: TRBJ2-5; D: NA; length: 15; size: once; V: TRBV19; CDR3: CASTRDIWGQETQYF; DNA: TGTGCCAGTACTCGGGACATCTGGGGCCAAGAGACCCAGTACTTC
J: TRBJ2-7; D: TRBD1; length: 14; size: NA; V: TRBV2; CDR3: CASSARDRLYEQYF; DNA: TGTGCCAGCAGTGCACGGGACAGGTTATACGAGCAGTACTTC
J: TRBJ1-2; D: NA; length: 14; size: NA; V: TRBV5-1; CDR3: CASTPAGTGGGQTF; DNA: TGCGCCAGCACCCCCGCCGGGACGGGGGGAGGCCAAACCTTC
J: TRBJ2-5; D: TRBD2; length: 16; size: NA; V: TRBV19; CDR3: CASSPIFSGPQETQYF; DNA: TGTGCCAGTAGTCCTATTTTTAGCGGGCCCCAAGAGACCCAGTACTTC
J: TRBJ2-2; D: NA; length: 13; size: NA; V: TRBV18; CDR3: CASSPRETGELFF; DNA: TGTGCCAGCTCACCACGTGAGACCGGGGAGCTGTTTTTT
J: TRBJ1-4; D: NA; length: 15; size: once; V: TRBV29-1; CDR3: CSVRRTTATNEKLFF; DNA: TGCAGCGTTCGGCGGACAACCGCAACTAATGAAAAACTGTTTTTT
J: TRBJ2-7; D: NA; length: 15; size: NA; V: TRBV4-1; CDR3: CASSQETGTGYEQYF; DNA: TGCGCCAGCAGCCAAGAAACAGGGACGGGATACGAGCAGTACTTC
J: TRBJ2-7; D: TRBD2; length: 19; size: NA; V: TRBV7-2; CDR3: CASSQSTSGRGVRAHEQYF; DNA: TGTGCCAGCAGCCAGTCGACTAGCGGGAGGGGGGTCAGAGCCCACGAGCAGTACTTC